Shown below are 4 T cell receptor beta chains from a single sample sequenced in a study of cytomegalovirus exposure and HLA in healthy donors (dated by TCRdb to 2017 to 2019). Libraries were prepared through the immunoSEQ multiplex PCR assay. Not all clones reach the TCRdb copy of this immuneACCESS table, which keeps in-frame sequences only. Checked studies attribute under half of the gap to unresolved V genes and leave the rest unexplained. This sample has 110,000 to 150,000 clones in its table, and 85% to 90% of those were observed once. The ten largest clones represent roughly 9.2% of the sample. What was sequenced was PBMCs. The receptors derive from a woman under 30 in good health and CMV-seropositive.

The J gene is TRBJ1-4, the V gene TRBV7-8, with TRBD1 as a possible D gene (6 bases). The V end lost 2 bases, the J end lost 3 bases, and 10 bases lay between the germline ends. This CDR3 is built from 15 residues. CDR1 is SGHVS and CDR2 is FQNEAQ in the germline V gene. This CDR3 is CASSLLGGSNEKLFF. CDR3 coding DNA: TGTGCCAGCAGCTTATTAGGGGGTTCTAATGAAAAACTGTTTTTT.

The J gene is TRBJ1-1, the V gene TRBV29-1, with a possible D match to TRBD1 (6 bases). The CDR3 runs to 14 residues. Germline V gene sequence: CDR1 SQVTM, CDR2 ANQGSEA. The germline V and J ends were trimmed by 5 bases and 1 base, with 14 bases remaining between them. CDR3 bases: TGCAGCGTTCAACGGACAGTTAAGAACACTGAAGCTTTCTTT. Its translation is CSVQRTVKNTEAFF.

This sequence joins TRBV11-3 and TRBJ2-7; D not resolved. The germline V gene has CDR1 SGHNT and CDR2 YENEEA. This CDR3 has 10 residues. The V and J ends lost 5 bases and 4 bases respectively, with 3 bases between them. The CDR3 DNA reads TGTGCCAGCAGCCATTACGAGCAGTACTTC. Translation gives CASSHYEQYF.

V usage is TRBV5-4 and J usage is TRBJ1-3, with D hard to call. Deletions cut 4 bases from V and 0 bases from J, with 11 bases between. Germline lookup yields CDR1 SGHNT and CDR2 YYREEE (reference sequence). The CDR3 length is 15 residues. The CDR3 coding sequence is TGTGCCAGCAGCCCCGACTCATACTCTGGAAACACCATATATTTT. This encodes CASSPDSYSGNTIYF.